This T cell receptor (beta chain) was sequenced for a study of cytomegalovirus exposure and HLA in healthy donors. General observations from the study: In vitro data verified a few CMV-associated chains as specific for CMV antigens.

It was with 60 Vbeta and 13 Jbeta primers that the PCR ran. The data were produced by immunoSEQ multiplex PCR, yet TCRdb's version contains in-frame clones alone and is incomplete. The sample includes under 200,000 clones, about 59% of them seen just once. The CDR3 has 12 residues. Trimming took 7 bases from V and 5 from J, leaving 12 bases between them. Germline CDR1 SNHLY, CDR2 FYNNEI. Comments on this clone: Its antigen is still unknown.

This rearrangement joins TRBV2 to TRBJ2-7; tentatively, D is TRBD2 (7 bases). The source is a man in his forties or fifties in good health and CMV-seronegative. The sample was PBMCs. CDR3 in amino acids: CASKAGGHEQYF. In DNA form, the CDR3 reads TGTGCCAGCAAGGCCGGGGGGCACGAGCAGTACTTC.